The 8 T cell receptor beta chains below come from one sample, sequenced in a study of cytomegalovirus exposure and HLA in healthy donors. The primer mix had 60 Vbeta and 13 Jbeta primers. Measured with immunoSEQ multiplex PCR; TCRdb has only the in-frame clones, and not every one. The table shows 150,000 to 200,000 clones, with about 85% occurring only once. Sequenced input: PBMCs. The source of these receptors is a male donor in good health and CMV-seropositive.

The chain recombines TRBV7-2 with TRBJ2-7, with a tentative D call TRBD2 (6 bases). Germline V CDR1 and CDR2: SGHTA, FQGNSA. The V gene lost 1 base and the J gene lost 4 bases, with 14 bases spanning the gap. The CDR3 sequence is 15 residues long. This CDR3 is CASSLVRDSAYEQYF. CDR3 nucleotides: TGTGCCAGCAGCTTAGTTAGGGACTCAGCTTACGAGCAGTACTTC. Combining the CDR3 with reference TRBV7-2 and TRBJ2-7 gives the whole variable domain GAGVSQSPSNKVTEKGKDVELRCDPISGHTALYWYRQSLGQGLEFLIYFQGNSAPDKSGLPSDRFSAERTGGSVSTLTIQRTQQEDSAVYLCASSLVRDSAYEQYFGPGTRLTVT.

The gene calls are TRBV5-1 and TRBJ1-4; 7 bases fit TRBD1. Germline V gene lookup returns CDR1 SGHRS and CDR2 YFSETQ. V was pared by 4 bases and J by 0 bases, with 6 bases of the junction left unmatched. The CDR3 is 16 residues long. CDR3 sequence reads: CASSPDRVSTNEKLFF. Here the CDR3 DNA reads TGCGCCAGCAGCCCTGACAGGGTTTCAACTAATGAAAAACTGTTTTTT.

The chain couples TRBV5-5 to TRBJ1-2; D perhaps matches TRBD1 (5 bases). Germline assignment: CDR1 SGHKS and CDR2 YYEKEE (reference sequence). V gave up 5 bases and J gave up 7 bases, with 24 bases separating them. CDR3 length: 16 residues. The chain's CDR3 is CASRQNQGTQTGGYTF. As DNA, the CDR3 is TGTGCCAGCAGGCAGAATCAGGGAACCCAAACAGGTGGCTACACCTTC.

The chain has TRBV21-1 and TRBJ2-5; TRBD2, the D gene given by the table, was not confirmed from the DNA. TRBV21-1 is a known pseudogene. This CDR3 has 16 amino acids. CDR3: CASSKERSGEGETQYF. In nucleotides, the CDR3 is TGTGCCAGCAGCAAAGAGAGGAGCGGGGAGGGGGAGACCCAGTACTTC.

This chain connects TRBV6-5 to TRBJ2-7; 12 positions agree with TRBD1. Trimming at V came to 2 bases and at J to 4 bases, leaving 3 bases not matched to a gene. CDR3 size: 15 residues. Germline CDR1 is MNHEY and CDR2 is SVGAGI. The CDR3 DNA sequence: TGTGCCAGCAGTTACCGGGACAGGGGGCTTTACGAGCAGTACTTC. It yields the protein CASSYRDRGLYEQYF.

The chain has TRBV7-3 and TRBJ2-7; TRBD2 aligns across 12 bases. The J segment lost 0 bases and the V segment lost 4 bases, leaving 4 bases of the junction unmatched. CDR3 length: 16 amino acids. Germline CDR1 reads SGHTA; CDR2 reads FQGTGA. CDR3 amino acids: CASSSWTSGASYEQYF. The CDR3, as DNA: TGTGCCAGCAGCTCGTGGACTAGCGGGGCCTCCTACGAGCAGTACTTC.

The rearrangement uses TRBV5-1 and TRBJ2-1; tentatively, D is TRBD1 (6 bases). Germline CDR1 and CDR2: SGHRS and YFSETQ. The CDR3 covers 14 residues. The V and J ends lost 1 base and 9 bases respectively, with 14 bases between them. The CDR3 sequence is CASSLQGWAGEQFF. The CDR3 nucleotides read TGCGCCAGCAGCTTGCAGGGGTGGGCGGGTGAGCAGTTCTTC.

This clone was detected only a few times. The same CDR3 is also encoded by other DNA sequences in this sample. The chain recombines TRBV19 with TRBJ1-2, with unresolved D. The CDR3 has 13 amino acids. Germline values: CDR1 LNHDA, CDR2 SQIVND (reference sequence). Trimming removed 3 bases from V and 2 bases from J, with 7 bases in between. In DNA, the CDR3 is TGTGCCAGTAGTATTGGAGGAAACTATGGCTACACCTTC. Translated, it gives CASSIGGNYGYTF.